This T cell receptor (beta chain) was retrieved from a study of shared clonotypes between healthy human individuals. CD45RO-negative, CCR7-selected cells formed the naive CD8 fraction, which excluded terminally differentiated effector memory CD45RA+ cells. Study results and caveats: Only blood samples were collected, and tissue repertoires likely differ. The study found lower generation probabilities in non-shared clonotypes than in those shared by all four donors. In four donors, about 5% of naive CD4 clonotypes appeared in common.

About this clone itself: Its target is unknown.

This CDR3 is 15 amino acids long. Trimming took off 6 bases at V and 4 bases at J, with 16 bases between the two ends. Germline V gives CDR1 SGHRS, CDR2 YFSETQ. The authors ran the assay at deep level. Data came from immunoSEQ multiplex PCR; TCRdb stores just in-frame clones and leaves some out. Among roughly 810,000 clones, just over 95% were seen once, and the ten largest hold around 0.25%. This receptor was identified in a man aged 25-45 years in good health. Source material: naive CD8+ T cells sorted from blood. V gene TRBV5-1 combines with J gene TRBJ2-2; D could derive from TRBD1 or TRBD2 (5 bases each). The DNA for the CDR3 is TGCGCCAGCACGGACTTGACAGCGCTCACCGGGGAGCTGTTTTTT. This codes for CASTDLTALTGELFF.